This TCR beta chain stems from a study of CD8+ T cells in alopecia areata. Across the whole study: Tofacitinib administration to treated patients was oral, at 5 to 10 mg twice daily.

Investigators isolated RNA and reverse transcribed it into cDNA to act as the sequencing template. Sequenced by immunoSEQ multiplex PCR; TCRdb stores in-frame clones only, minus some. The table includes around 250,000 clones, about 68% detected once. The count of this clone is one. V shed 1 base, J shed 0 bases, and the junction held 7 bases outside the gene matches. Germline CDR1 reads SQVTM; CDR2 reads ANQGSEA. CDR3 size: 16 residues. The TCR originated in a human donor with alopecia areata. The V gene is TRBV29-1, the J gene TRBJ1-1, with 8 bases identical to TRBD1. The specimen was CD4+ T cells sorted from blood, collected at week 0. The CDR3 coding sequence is TGCAGCGTTGAAGCCAGGGGGCGGGTGATGAACACTGAAGCTTTCTTT. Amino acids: CSVEARGRVMNTEAFF.